In its sample, the clone carrying this TCR beta chain was seen a few times. In the ophthalmopathy cohort, Clinical Activity Score was at least 3, NOSPECS grade at least 4, and duration under 3 months. Diagnostic decisions used clinical symptoms, serum thyroxine and TRAb, thyroid ultrasound and orbital computed tomography. There were TCR beta CDR3 regions amplified from RNA transcripts. An initial round of RT-PCR targeting the TCR CDR3 relied on the HTBI primer set. TCRdb re-derived calls from the multiplex PCR reads in MiXCR, one entry per CDR3 protein. Among hundreds of thousands of distinct CDR3 sequences listed, around a quarter were seen once. The data stem from a study of T cells in Graves' hyperthyroidism and ophthalmopathy. Across the study: Peripheral blood sampling occurred at initial diagnosis, before any treatment.

The receptor comes from a woman aged 25-40 years with Graves' ophthalmopathy. The sample taken for sequencing was blood.

The CDR3 here is CASSYGTSGNPGVEQYF. The CDR3 DNA is TGTGCCAGCAGTTACGGGACTAGCGGGAACCCCGGCGTCGAGCAGTACTTC. This chain links TRBV6-2 or TRBV6-3 with TRBJ2-7, with TRBD2 identical over 13 bases. This CDR3 has 17 residues. Trimming took 2 bases from V and 6 from J; bases not matched to a gene: 10. Germline V CDR1 and CDR2: MNHEY, SVGEGT.